Presented here are 24 T cell receptor beta chains from one specimen sequenced in a study of beta chain features in type 1 diabetes. Study-wide results and limits: Among all four CD4+ subsets, Type 1 diabetes patients had TCRB CDR3s that were moderately but significantly shorter.

As every portion of the isolated RNA was reverse transcribed, the sequencing read expressed TCRB transcripts. Generated by immunoSEQ multiplex PCR, the TCRdb table keeps only in-frame clones and is missing some. Of roughly 340,000 clones listed, 13% are singletons. No antigen is known for these receptors. Sample: naive CD4+ T cells from blood. These TCRs come from a woman in her late teens or twenties with type 1 diabetes.

The CDR3 DNA sequence: TGTGCCTGGAGACCCGCGGGGCAGGGCTCTCATCAGCCCCAGCATTTT. Protein product: CAWRPAGQGSHQPQHF. The chain employs TRBV30 and TRBJ1-5, with D perhaps matching TRBD1 (5 bases). CDR3 length equals 16 residues. With 3 bases removed from V and 5 bases from J, the gap between germline ends came to 20 bases. From germline, CDR1 is GTSNPN and CDR2 SVGIG (reference sequence). Drawing the rest from reference TRBV30 and TRBJ1-5, the complete variable domain is SQTIHQWPATLVQPVGSPLSLECTVEGTSNPNLYWYRQAAGRGLQLLFYSVGIGQISSEVPQNLSASRPQDRQFILSSKKLLLSDSGFYLCAWRPAGQGSHQPQHFGDGTRLSIL.

This clone was counted between two and nine times. The chain recombines TRBV5-1 with TRBJ2-6, with D hard to call. The CDR3 consists of 16 residues. The V gene's germline CDR1 is SGHRS and CDR2 YFSETQ. V lost 0 bases and J lost 0, with 7 bases in between. The CDR3 DNA follows: TGCGCCAGCAGCTTGGCCGGGTACTCTGGGGCCAACGTCCTGACTTTC. Amino acid sequence: CASSLAGYSGANVLTF.

This clone was counted between two and nine times. V gene TRBV5-1 combines with J gene TRBJ2-5; TRBD2 might be the D (6 bases). This CDR3 is built from 16 residues. With 4 bases removed from V and 4 bases from J, the gap between germline ends came to 20 bases. Looked up from germline, CDR1 is SGHRS and CDR2 is YFSETQ. CDR3 loop: CASSRTGGIRGETQYF. Written as DNA, the CDR3 is TGCGCCAGCAGCCGCACCGGCGGGATTAGGGGAGAGACCCAGTACTTC.

The gene calls are TRBV2 and TRBJ2-7, with 7 bases identical to TRBD1. J gave up 0 bases and V 4 bases, and 6 bases lay outside the gene matches. This CDR3 region has 15 residues. The germline gives CDR1 SNHLY, CDR2 FYNNEI. This CDR3 reads CASSAYGDSSYEQYV. The CDR3 nucleotides are TGTGCCAGCAGTGCCTATGGGGACAGCTCCTACGAGCAGTACGTC.

This chain links TRBV5-1 with TRBJ2-1, with D possibly being TRBD1 (6 bases). CDR1 SGHRS and CDR2 YFSETQ come from the germline V gene. The V end was cut by 2 bases, the J end by 0 bases, with 15 bases between. The CDR3 has 17 amino acids. DNA for the CDR3: TGCGCCAGCAGCTTTACGACAGGTGCCAGCTCCTACAATGAGCAGTTCTTC. This translates into CASSFTTGASSYNEQFF.

This chain connects TRBV25-1 to TRBJ1-1; a possible D gene is TRBD1 (6 bases). This CDR3 has 15 residues. Trimming pared 3 bases from V and 0 bases from J, leaving 11 bases between. Per germline, CDR1 MGHDK and CDR2 SYGVNS. This CDR3 is CASSDLTGMNTEAFF. In DNA form, the CDR3 reads TGTGCCAGCAGTGACCTTACAGGGATGAACACTGAAGCTTTCTTT.

The genes are TRBV20-1 and TRBJ1-1; D uncertain. Germline CDR1 and CDR2: DFQATT and SNEGSKA (reference sequence). CDR3 length equals 11 residues. CDR3 bases: TGCAGCCCAACCTCGGGTAGGGAAGCTTTCTTT. Protein: CSPTSGREAFF.

This chain connects TRBV7-9 to TRBJ1-1; weak D call: TRBD1 (5 bases). With 3 bases removed from V and 3 bases from J, the gap between germline ends came to 14 bases. Germline CDR1 and CDR2: SEHNR and FQNEAQ (reference sequence). The CDR3 runs 15 residues. Here the CDR3 DNA reads TGTGCCAGCAGCTTCAGGGCCTCGACGGACACTGAAGCTTTCTTT. This translates into CASSFRASTDTEAFF.

The gene calls are TRBV28 and TRBJ2-6; perhaps TRBD2 as D (5 bases). The length of the CDR3 is 14 residues. Germline V gene data show CDR1 as MDHEN and CDR2 as SYDVKM. Trimming took 7 bases from V and 2 from J, leaving 9 bases between them. CDR3 residues: CASTRGTGANVLTF. As DNA, the CDR3 is TGTGCCAGCACCCGGGGAACTGGGGCCAACGTCCTGACTTTC.

This clone was counted only a few times. This chain joins TRBV14 and TRBJ1-1; 7 nucleotides agree with TRBD1. The J segment lost 4 bases and the V segment lost 5 bases, leaving 4 bases of the junction unmatched. The length of the CDR3 is 13 residues. The germline CDR1 and CDR2 sequences are SGHDN and FVKESK. The CDR3 nucleotides read TGTGCCAGCAGCAGACAGGGTATCACTGAAGCTTTCTTT. This sequence encodes CASSRQGITEAFF.

The J gene is TRBJ2-2, the V gene TRBV28; no reliable D call. The CDR3 consists of 12 residues. Trimming pared 3 bases from V and 6 bases from J, leaving 5 bases between. The germline gives CDR1 MDHEN, CDR2 SYDVKM. The CDR3 nucleotides are TGTGCCAGCAGTTTGTCGGCCGGGGAGCTGTTTTTT. Translated: CASSLSAGELFF.

The gene calls are TRBV2 and TRBJ1-1; TRBD1 is a possible D gene (6 bases). The length of the CDR3 is 17 residues. V gave up 1 base and J gave up 0 bases, with 15 bases separating them. The germline V gene encodes CDR1 SNHLY and CDR2 FYNNEI. DNA of the CDR3: TGTGCCAGCAGTGAAGAGTTTACAGGGACGATGAACACTGAAGCTTTCTTT. Protein product: CASSEEFTGTMNTEAFF.

In its sample, this clone was seen a few times. The rearrangement uses TRBV1 and TRBJ1-5; the table's D call TRBD1 went unverified against the DNA. TRBV1 is a pseudogene segment. This CDR3 has 15 residues. CDR3 nucleotide sequence: TGCACCAGCAAAGCCAGTGTACAGGGGCGTCAGCCCCAGCATTTT. This gives the protein CTSKASVQGRQPQHF.

The V gene is TRBV11-2, the J gene TRBJ2-2, with 15 bases identical to TRBD2. The germline CDR1 and CDR2 sequences are SGHAT and FQNNGV. V shed 5 bases and J 9 bases; nucleotides not matched to a gene: 7. This CDR3 comprises 16 residues. The CDR3 region is CASSAGLAGGGRELFF. The DNA for the CDR3 is TGTGCCAGCAGCGCCGGACTAGCGGGAGGGGGCAGGGAGCTGTTTTTT.

The V call is TRBV10-3, the J call TRBJ2-3; D gene uncertain. CDR1 is ENHRY and CDR2 is SYGVKD in the germline V gene. V was pared by 10 bases and J by 0 bases, with 14 bases between. This CDR3 has 14 residues. CDR3 loop: CATMGQTSTDTQYF. Written as DNA, the CDR3 is TGTGCCACCATGGGCCAAACTAGCACAGATACGCAGTATTTT.

There are a few counts of this clone. The genes are TRBV9 and TRBJ1-1, with D perhaps TRBD1 (6 bases). This CDR3 has 14 amino acids. CDR1 is SGDLS, CDR2 YYNGEE, per germline. V was trimmed by 0 bases and J by 7 bases, leaving 13 bases between them. The CDR3 protein is CASSVGGQGIEAFF. The CDR3 nucleotides read TGTGCCAGCAGCGTAGGTGGGCAGGGGATTGAAGCTTTCTTT.

The V and J genes are TRBV18 and TRBJ2-1, with a tentative D call TRBD1 (5 bases). The CDR3 runs 13 residues. Trimming took off 0 bases at V and 10 bases at J, with 10 bases between the two ends. Germline V gene data show CDR1 as KGHSH and CDR2 as LQKENI. The CDR3 DNA sequence: TGTGCCAGCTCACCACCGACAGCACTAGAGCAGTTCTTC. Translating it yields CASSPPTALEQFF.

This chain uses TRBV7-2 with TRBJ2-1, with 13 positions matching TRBD2. Germline V gene lookup returns CDR1 SGHTA and CDR2 FQGNSA. The J segment lost 7 bases and the V segment lost 1 base, leaving 4 bases of the junction unmatched. The CDR3 totals 16 residues. In DNA, the CDR3 is TGTGCCAGCAGCTTAGGACTAGCGGGAGGCAGGAATGAGCAGTTCTTC. Protein product: CASSLGLAGGRNEQFF. Together with reference TRBV7-2 and TRBJ2-1, the CDR3 gives the full variable domain: GAGVSQSPSNKVTEKGKDVELRCDPISGHTALYWYRQSLGQGLEFLIYFQGNSAPDKSGLPSDRFSAERTGGSVSTLTIQRTQQEDSAVYLCASSLGLAGGRNEQFFGPGTRLTVL.

The chain uses TRBV6-6 and TRBJ1-5; D call uncertain. In germline, CDR1 is MNHNY, CDR2 SVGAGI (reference sequence). The CDR3 length is 13 residues. The germline V and J ends were trimmed by 2 bases and 3 bases, with 5 bases remaining between them. The CDR3 nucleotides are TGTGCCAGCAGTTACAGCTCCAATCAGCCCCAGCATTTT. The encoded protein is CASSYSSNQPQHF.

This clone was observed a few times. The chain uses TRBV30 and TRBJ2-7, with a possible D match to TRBD2 (5 bases). CDR1 is GTSNPN, CDR2 SVGIG, per germline (reference sequence). Trimming pared 0 bases from V and 4 bases from J, leaving 7 bases between. The CDR3 has 12 amino acids. CDR3 sequence: CAWSVGVYEQYF. The CDR3 bases are TGTGCCTGGAGTGTGGGAGTGTACGAGCAGTACTTC. The complete variable domain, with remaining parts taken from reference TRBV30 and TRBJ2-7, reads SQTIHQWPATLVQPVGSPLSLECTVEGTSNPNLYWYRQAAGRGLQLLFYSVGIGQISSEVPQNLSASRPQDRQFILSSKKLLLSDSGFYLCAWSVGVYEQYFGPGTRLTVT.

The chain combines TRBV5-1 with TRBJ2-3; TRBD1 aligns across 9 bases. This CDR3 is 15 amino acids long. V shed 5 bases, J shed 2 bases, and the junction held 6 bases outside the gene matches. From germline, CDR1 is SGHRS and CDR2 YFSETQ. CDR3 nucleotide sequence: TGCGCCAGCAGGGCCGGGACAGGGTACACAGATACGCAGTATTTT. Translated: CASRAGTGYTDTQYF.

This clone came up a few times. The rearrangement uses TRBV6-5 and TRBJ2-1; D is uncertain. V lost 8 bases and J lost 4, with 12 bases in between. Germline-derived CDR1 and CDR2 are MNHEY and SVGAGI. There are 13 residues in the CDR3. CDR3 in amino acids: CASYSTLYNEQFF. The CDR3 DNA is TGTGCCAGCTATTCTACCCTGTACAATGAGCAGTTCTTC.

There are a few counts of this clone. The chain employs TRBV11-2 and TRBJ2-6; D call uncertain. The CDR3 is 15 residues long. Trimming pared 2 bases from V and 0 bases from J, leaving 5 bases between. The germline V gene has CDR1 SGHAT and CDR2 FQNNGV. The CDR3 DNA is TGTGCCAGCAGCTTAATTCACTCTGGGGCCAACGTCCTGACTTTC. Amino acids: CASSLIHSGANVLTF.

The rearrangement uses TRBV7-9 and TRBJ2-7; D not certain. Germline loops: CDR1 SEHNR, CDR2 FQNEAQ (reference sequence). This CDR3 has 14 residues. Trimming shortened V by 5 bases and J by 0 bases, and 11 bases separated the two germline ends. CDR3: CASSRQAFSYEQYF. The CDR3, as DNA: TGTGCCAGCAGCCGCCAGGCGTTCTCCTACGAGCAGTACTTC.